This entry lists 18 T cell receptor beta chains sequenced from one sample in a study of blood T cell repertoires in COVID-19 (dated by TCRdb to about 2020). The protocol used for the library was the immunoSEQ multiplex PCR assay. TCRdb holds this immuneACCESS table with in-frame rearrangements only. Some clones are missing; in checked studies, unresolved V genes explain under half, and the rest has no known cause. This sample has over 150,000 clones in its table, and about 88% of those were observed once. Jointly, the top ten make up 6% to 7.5% of the sample. The sample taken for sequencing was PBMCs or T cells enriched from blood (not recorded which). The receptors here all came from a woman aged 45-59 years who had recovered from COVID-19.

The chain employs TRBV5-1 and TRBJ2-1; D uncertain. Germline V gene lookup returns CDR1 SGHRS and CDR2 YFSETQ. This CDR3 comprises 14 residues. Deletions cut 0 bases from V and 8 bases from J, with 12 bases between. CDR3 DNA: TGCGCCAGCAGCTTGGAAACCCTAAGCCATGAGCAGTTCTTC. Residues: CASSLETLSHEQFF.

This clone was detected only once. V and J are TRBV18 and TRBJ2-5, with TRBD1 matching over 7 bases. The V gene's germline CDR1 is KGHSH and CDR2 LQKENI. The V segment lost 2 bases and the J segment 3 bases; nucleotides outside the gene matches: 0. The CDR3 is 13 residues long. CDR3 amino acids: CASSPTGEETQYF. CDR3 nucleotide sequence: TGTGCCAGCTCACCAACAGGGGAAGAGACCCAGTACTTC.

This CDR3 reads CASSLVGYGYTF. DNA of the CDR3: TGTGCCAGCAGTTTAGTCGGGTATGGCTACACCTTC. V usage is TRBV28 and J usage is TRBJ1-2, with D unclear. The V gene lost 2 bases and the J gene lost 5 bases, with 6 bases spanning the gap. This CDR3 contains 12 residues. Germline V lookup: CDR1 MDHEN, CDR2 SYDVKM.

This chain links TRBV6-5 with TRBJ2-3; 9 bases agree with TRBD2. The CDR3 consists of 14 residues. Germline V gives CDR1 MNHEY, CDR2 SVGAGI. The CDR3 DNA is TGTGCGACCGGGACTAGCAGAAGCACAGATACGCAGTATTTT. This sequence encodes CATGTSRSTDTQYF.

This chain uses TRBV11-2 with TRBJ2-7, with a tentative D call TRBD1 (5 bases). V lost 1 base and J lost 4, with 8 bases in between. The CDR3 contains 13 residues. Germline values: CDR1 SGHAT, CDR2 FQNNGV. Here the CDR3 DNA reads TGTGCCAGCAGCTTAGGGGGCGGTTACGAGCAGTACTTC. Its protein product is CASSLGGGYEQYF.

The rearrangement uses TRBV4-1 and TRBJ1-2; TRBD1 is a possible D gene (6 bases). The ends were cut back, 2 bases at V and 2 bases at J, with 6 bases in the middle. The germline V gene encodes CDR1 MGHRA and CDR2 YSYEKL. CDR3 size: 13 residues. This chain's CDR3 is CASSQQGNYGYTF. CDR3 sequence (DNA): TGCGCCAGCAGCCAACAGGGGAACTATGGCTACACCTTC.

J is TRBJ1-4 and V is TRBV4-1; D possibly corresponds to TRBD1 (6 bases). Trimming shortened V by 5 bases and J by 0 bases, and 7 bases separated the two germline ends. The CDR3 loop spans 14 amino acids. Germline CDR1 reads MGHRA; CDR2 reads YSYEKL. DNA of the CDR3: TGCGCCAGCAGCGACAGGACAACTAATGAAAAACTGTTTTTT. Protein product: CASSDRTTNEKLFF.

The chain joins TRBV4-2 to TRBJ1-3, with 8 bases identical to TRBD1. The V segment lost 4 bases and the J segment 1 base; nucleotides outside the gene matches: 15. CDR3 length: 19 residues. In germline, CDR1 is LGHNA, CDR2 YNFKEQ. The CDR3 reads CASSLTGTGFSSSGNTIYF. Here the CDR3 DNA reads TGTGCCAGCAGCCTAACCGGGACAGGCTTCAGTTCGTCTGGAAACACCATATATTTT.

The chain couples TRBV14 to TRBJ1-1; TRBD1 might be the D (5 bases). The germline gives CDR1 SGHDN, CDR2 FVKESK. Trimming cost V 2 bases and J 10 bases, with 20 bases left between them. The CDR3 is 15 amino acids. The DNA of the CDR3 is TGTGCCAGCAGCCAACAAGAAATCCCGATCGGGGGAGCTTTCTTT. Translating gives CASSQQEIPIGGAFF. Drawing the rest from reference TRBV14 and TRBJ1-1, the complete variable domain is EAGVTQFPSHSVIEKGQTVTLRCDPISGHDNLYWYRRVMGKEIKFLLHFVKESKQDESGMPNNRFLAERTGGTYSTLKVQPAELEDSGVYFCASSQQEIPIGGAFFGQGTRLTVV.

This clone was detected once. V and J are TRBV4-2 and TRBJ2-1; 7 bases are a match to TRBD1. CDR1 LGHNA and CDR2 YNFKEQ come from the germline V gene. CDR3 size: 17 residues. The junction had 11 bases not matched to a gene; V was cut back by 0 bases and J by 6 bases. In DNA form, the CDR3 reads TGTGCCAGCAGCCAAGATCCTGCAGGGGGAGTCATCAATGAGCAGTTCTTC. It translates to CASSQDPAGGVINEQFF.

The J gene is TRBJ2-1, the V gene TRBV6-1, with 12 bases identical to TRBD2. Germline V gene sequence: CDR1 MNHNS, CDR2 SASEGT. Trimming cost V 1 base and J 7 bases; bases outside gene matches: 5. The CDR3 consists of 16 residues. The chain's CDR3 is CASSEGLAGVGNEQFF. CDR3 DNA: TGTGCCAGCAGTGAAGGACTAGCGGGAGTGGGAAATGAGCAGTTCTTC.

In the case of this clone: Other nucleotide sequences from this sample produce the same CDR3. J is TRBJ2-2 and V is TRBV18; D not certain. Between the trimmed V and J ends, which lost 3 bases and 2 bases, there was a span of 10 bases. The CDR3 runs 15 residues. Germline V CDR1 and CDR2: KGHSH, LQKENI. CDR3 sequence reads: CASSPIAVNTGELFF. The CDR3 DNA sequence: TGTGCCAGCTCACCGATTGCGGTTAACACCGGGGAGCTGTTTTTT.

This chain joins TRBV19 and TRBJ1-6, with 9 bases identical to TRBD1. The CDR3 has 15 amino acids. Germline V gives CDR1 LNHDA, CDR2 SQIVND (reference sequence). The ends lost 6 bases at V and 10 bases at J; junction bases unmatched: 10. CDR3: CASSPGQGRGSPLHF. CDR3 coding DNA: TGTGCCAGTAGCCCCGGACAGGGGAGAGGGTCACCCCTCCACTTT.

The chain couples TRBV30 to TRBJ1-2; D gene unclear. With 3 bases removed from V and 13 bases from J, the gap between germline ends came to 15 bases. The CDR3 extends over 11 amino acids. Per germline, CDR1 GTSNPN and CDR2 SVGIG (reference sequence). As DNA, the CDR3 is TGTGCCTGGAGCCTCGGTTGGGCGTCCACCTTC. Amino acids: CAWSLGWASTF. Full variable domain (missing parts from reference TRBV30 and TRBJ1-2): SQTIHQWPATLVQPVGSPLSLECTVEGTSNPNLYWYRQAAGRGLQLLFYSVGIGQISSEVPQNLSASRPQDRQFILSSKKLLLSDSGFYLCAWSLGWASTFGSGTRLTVV.

This clone was picked up a small number of times. The rearrangement joins TRBV28 to TRBJ1-2; 8 nucleotides match TRBD1. This CDR3 is 12 amino acids long. The V gene end was trimmed by 3 bases and the J gene end by 14 bases; junction bases not matched to a gene: 8. CDR1 and CDR2 from the germline V gene are MDHEN and SYDVKM. The chain's CDR3 is CASSFRGQSWTF. CDR3 DNA: TGTGCCAGCAGTTTCAGGGGGCAGAGCTGGACCTTC.

CDR3 sequence reads: CASSLALGHNQPQHF. The CDR3, as DNA: TGTGCCAGCAGCTTGGCCCTTGGACATAATCAGCCCCAGCATTTT. This sequence joins TRBV5-6 and TRBJ1-5, with D possibly being TRBD1 (5 bases). The V end was cut by 0 bases, the J end by 4 bases, with 11 bases between. CDR3 length: 15 amino acids. Germline V CDR1 and CDR2: SGHDT, YYEEEE.

J is TRBJ2-1 and V is TRBV12-3 or TRBV12-4; 9 bases agree with TRBD2. Unmatched junction bases numbered 1, after V lost 6 bases and J lost 4 bases. The CDR3 sequence is 13 residues long. Here the CDR3 reads CASRREGYNEQFF. The CDR3 bases are TGTGCCAGCAGGCGGGAGGGGTACAATGAGCAGTTCTTC.

The J gene is TRBJ2-3, the V gene TRBV5-1; 8 bases are shared with TRBD1. Germline CDR1 is SGHRS and CDR2 is YFSETQ. CDR3 size: 16 residues. The V segment lost 2 bases and the J segment 3 bases; nucleotides outside the gene matches: 8. In nucleotides, the CDR3 is TGCGCCAGCAGCTTAGGACAGGGAAAAGTGACAGATACGCAGTATTTT. As protein: CASSLGQGKVTDTQYF.